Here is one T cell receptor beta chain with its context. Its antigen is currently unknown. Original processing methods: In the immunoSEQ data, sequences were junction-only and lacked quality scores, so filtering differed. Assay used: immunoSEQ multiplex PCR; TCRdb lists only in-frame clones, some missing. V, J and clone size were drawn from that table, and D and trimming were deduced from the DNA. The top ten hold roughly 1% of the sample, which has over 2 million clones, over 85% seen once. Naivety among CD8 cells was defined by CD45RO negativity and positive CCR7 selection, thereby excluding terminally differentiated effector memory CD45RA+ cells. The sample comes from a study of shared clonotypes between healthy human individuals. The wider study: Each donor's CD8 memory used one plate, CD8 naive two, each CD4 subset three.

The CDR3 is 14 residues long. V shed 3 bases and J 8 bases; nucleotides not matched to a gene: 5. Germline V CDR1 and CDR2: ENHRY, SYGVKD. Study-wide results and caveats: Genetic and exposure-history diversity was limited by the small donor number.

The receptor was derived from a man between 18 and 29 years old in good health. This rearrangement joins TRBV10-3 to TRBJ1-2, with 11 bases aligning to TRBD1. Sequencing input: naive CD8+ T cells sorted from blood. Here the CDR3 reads CAISEEDRGLGYTF. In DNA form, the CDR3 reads TGTGCCATCAGTGAAGAGGACAGGGGGCTCGGCTACACCTTC.